These 19 T cell receptor beta chains share one sample of origin, sequenced in a study of cytomegalovirus exposure and HLA in healthy donors. The PCR made use of 60 Vbeta and 13 Jbeta primers. Data came from immunoSEQ multiplex PCR; TCRdb stores just in-frame clones and leaves some out. The table records 150,000 to 200,000 clones, more than 80% of them present only once. Material for sequencing was PBMCs. The receptors derive from a man aged 18 to 30 in good health and CMV-seronegative.

The rearrangement links TRBV4-3 to TRBJ2-7; tentatively, D is TRBD1 (5 bases). V was pared by 0 bases and J by 1 base, with 10 bases between. The CDR3 runs 15 residues. Germline V gene lookup returns CDR1 LGHNA and CDR2 YSLEER. CDR3 sequence reads: CASSQDRGWSYEQYF. The CDR3 DNA reads as TGCGCCAGCAGCCAAGATAGGGGCTGGTCCTACGAGCAGTACTTC.

This clone was seen only a few times. The V call is TRBV6-5, the J call TRBJ1-1; possible D gene TRBD1, 5 bases. Germline V CDR1 and CDR2: MNHEY, SVGAGI. Trimming pared 8 bases from V and 10 bases from J, leaving 17 bases between. The CDR3 has 12 residues. CDR3 bases: TGTGCCAGCCTCCCCGGCGGGGGACGAGCTTTCTTT. Protein sequence: CASLPGGGRAFF.

The CDR3 sequence: CASRSGFKDSRYLNSPLHF. As DNA, the CDR3 is TGTGCCAGCAGGTCGGGATTTAAGGACAGTAGATATTTGAATTCACCCCTCCACTTT. This chain links TRBV27 with TRBJ1-6, with D perhaps TRBD1 (6 bases). This CDR3 has 19 residues. Germline-derived CDR1 and CDR2 are MNHEY and SMNVEV (reference sequence). Deletions cut 6 bases from V and 7 bases from J, with 28 bases between.

The gene calls are TRBV6-1 and TRBJ1-2, with D maybe TRBD1 (5 bases). V was cut by 2 bases and J by 8 bases, with 9 bases left in between. The CDR3 extends over 12 amino acids. CDR1 and CDR2 (germline): MNHNS, SASEGT. The CDR3 region has the DNA TGTGCCAGCAGTGAATTTAGGGGCGGCTACACCTTC. It is translated as CASSEFRGGYTF.

The chain employs TRBV9 and TRBJ1-2, with D possibly TRBD1 on 6 matching bases. Germline V gene sequence: CDR1 SGDLS, CDR2 YYNGEE. V was trimmed by 4 bases and J by 6 bases, leaving 22 bases between them. The CDR3 consists of 16 residues. CDR3 loop: CASSSTGMAKVHGYTF. The CDR3 DNA is TGTGCCAGCAGCTCCACAGGGATGGCGAAGGTCCATGGCTACACCTTC.

The chain recombines TRBV7-8 with TRBJ1-6; possible D gene TRBD1, 5 bases. CDR3 length: 15 amino acids. The V end was cut by 1 base, the J end by 8 bases, with 12 bases between. Germline V gene lookup returns CDR1 SGHVS and CDR2 FQNEAQ. CDR3 bases: TGTGCCAGCAGCTTAGAAGGGGAACCTTATTCACCCCTCCACTTT. Residues: CASSLEGEPYSPLHF. The entire variable domain, with the rest obtained from reference TRBV7-8 and TRBJ1-6, is as follows: GAGVSQSPRYKVAKRGQDVALRCDPISGHVSLFWYQQALGQGPEFLTYFQNEAQLDKSGLPSDRFFAERPEGSVSTLKIQRTQQEDSAVYLCASSLEGEPYSPLHFGNGTRLTVT.

The CDR3 region has the DNA TGTGCCAGCAGTTTATTTCGGGCTAGCCGGAACAATGAGCAGTTCTTC. Amino acids: CASSLFRASRNNEQFF. The chain recombines TRBV28 with TRBJ2-1; TRBD2 is a possible D gene (5 bases). Trimming cost V 1 base and J 5 bases, with 15 bases left between them. The germline CDR1 and CDR2 sequences are MDHEN and SYDVKM. There are 16 residues in the CDR3.

Of note for this clone: A junction boundary mismatches the germline segment, possibly from a read error. V and J are TRBV7-7 and TRBJ2-2; D unresolved. The germline V gene has CDR1 SSHAT and CDR2 FNYEAQ (reference sequence). The CDR3 is 14 amino acids. The CDR3 loop reads CASSLQHSTGELFF. Here the CDR3 DNA reads TGTGCTAGCAGCCTCCAACATTCCACCGGGGAGCTGTTTTTT.

This rearrangement joins TRBV29-1 to TRBJ1-2; the D is unclear. Germline CDR1 reads SQVTM; CDR2 reads ANQGSEA. V shed 3 bases and J shed 5 bases, with 10 bases lying between them. This CDR3 is built from 12 residues. This chain's CDR3 is CSVEVGEYGYTF. Here the CDR3 DNA reads TGCAGCGTTGAGGTCGGTGAATATGGCTACACCTTC.

V is TRBV2 and J is TRBJ2-7; D remains ambiguous. V was shortened by 6 bases and J by 2 bases, with 8 bases between the two germline ends. CDR3 length: 12 amino acids. The V gene's germline CDR1 is SNHLY and CDR2 FYNNEI. For the CDR3, the DNA is TGTGCCAGCAGCGACATCGCCTACGAGCAGTACTTC. This translates into CASSDIAYEQYF.

The chain recombines TRBV5-4 with TRBJ2-1; D not resolved. V was cut by 4 bases and J by 7 bases, with 18 bases left in between. The CDR3 loop spans 15 amino acids. Germline V gene sequence: CDR1 SGHNT, CDR2 YYREEE (reference sequence). This chain's CDR3 is CASSTATRLDNEQFF. The CDR3 nucleotides read TGTGCCAGCAGCACTGCGACCAGACTGGATAATGAGCAGTTCTTC.

This clone has just a few counts. This chain connects TRBV5-1 to TRBJ2-5, with 10 nucleotides matching TRBD2. The CDR3 consists of 15 residues. CDR1 SGHRS and CDR2 YFSETQ come from the germline V gene. The V segment lost 1 base and the J segment 5 bases; nucleotides outside the gene matches: 5. CDR3 loop: CASSLLAGGGETQYF. The CDR3 region has the DNA TGCGCCAGCAGCTTGTTAGCGGGGGGCGGGGAGACCCAGTACTTC.

The J gene is TRBJ1-1, the V gene TRBV28; D is uncertain. The ends were cut back, 6 bases at V and 5 bases at J, with 10 bases in the middle. Per the germline V gene, CDR1 is MDHEN and CDR2 is SYDVKM. The CDR3 has 12 residues. DNA for the CDR3: TGTGCCAGCAGGCCCCCGGGGACTGAAGCTTTCTTT. Its translation is CASRPPGTEAFF. The full variable domain, with the rest looked up from reference TRBV28 and TRBJ1-1, is DVKVTQSSRYLVKRTGEKVFLECVQDMDHENMFWYRQDPGLGLRLIYFSYDVKMKEKGDIPEGYSVSREKKERFSLILESASTNQTSMYLCASRPPGTEAFFGQGTRLTVV.

This clone was seen only once. The V call is TRBV5-4, the J call TRBJ2-5, with 9 bases identical to TRBD2. The J call may be in error: the DNA end matches TRBJ2-7 better. Germline lookup yields CDR1 SGHNT and CDR2 YYREEE (reference sequence). CDR3 length: 16 amino acids. As DNA, the CDR3 is TGTGCCAGCAGCTTGAGGCGGGGGGGTGATTCCGACGAGCAGTACTTC. The encoded protein is CASSLRRGGDSDEQYF.

The chain uses TRBV4-1 and TRBJ1-3; 7 bases agree with TRBD1. Trimming cost V 3 bases and J 2 bases; bases outside gene matches: 4. Germline values: CDR1 MGHRA, CDR2 YSYEKL. The CDR3 runs to 15 residues. In nucleotides, the CDR3 is TGCGCCAGCAGCCACGACAGGGAAGCTGGAAACACCATATATTTT. Translating it yields CASSHDREAGNTIYF.

The gene calls are TRBV11-2 and TRBJ2-1; D call uncertain. Trimming pared 3 bases from V and 2 bases from J, leaving 14 bases between. This CDR3 region has 16 residues. Germline lookup yields CDR1 SGHAT and CDR2 FQNNGV. CDR3 amino acids: CASSFITTIPYNEQFF. DNA of the CDR3: TGTGCCAGCAGCTTTATCACAACTATCCCCTACAATGAGCAGTTCTTC. Drawing the rest from reference TRBV11-2 and TRBJ2-1, the complete variable domain is EAGVAQSPRYKIIEKRQSVAFWCNPISGHATLYWYQQILGQGPKLLIQFQNNGVVDDSQLPKDRFSAERLKGVDSTLKIQPAKLEDSAVYLCASSFITTIPYNEQFFGPGTRLTVL.

This clone was detected a few times. The chain recombines TRBV2 with TRBJ1-1; 8 nucleotides line up with TRBD1. After removal of 11 bases from V and 4 bases from J, the junction contained 9 bases not matched to a gene. Germline V gene data show CDR1 as SNHLY and CDR2 as FYNNEI. The CDR3 consists of 13 residues. CDR3 in amino acids: CASRTGRSTEAFF. The CDR3 DNA is TGTGCCTCCAGGACAGGGCGGAGCACTGAAGCTTTCTTT.

The chain carries TRBV10-3 and TRBJ1-4; 12 bases align to TRBD1. CDR1 and CDR2 from the germline V gene are ENHRY and SYGVKD. V lost 0 bases to trimming and J lost 3 bases; unmatched junction nucleotides: 5. This CDR3 is built from 18 residues. CDR3 in amino acids: CAISESGGQGASNEKLFF. CDR3 DNA sequence: TGTGCCATCAGTGAGTCTGGGGGACAGGGGGCATCTAATGAAAAACTGTTTTTT.

The V gene is TRBV28, the J gene TRBJ2-3; 11 positions match TRBD2. From germline, CDR1 is MDHEN and CDR2 SYDVKM. The length of the CDR3 is 14 residues. With 8 bases clipped from V and 2 bases from J, the junction kept 3 bases outside the gene matches. The CDR3 sequence: CASGTSGYTDTQYF. The CDR3 DNA reads as TGTGCCAGCGGGACTAGCGGTTACACAGATACGCAGTATTTT.